This T cell receptor (beta chain) was found in a study of blood T cell repertoires in COVID-19. Turning to the study itself: The analysed material was cDNA or gDNA that came from T cells, B-cell-depleted T cells, or PBMCs.

Authors' data handling: Estimation of nucleated cell counts relied on the amplification of reference gene primers. Profiled with immunoSEQ multiplex PCR; TCRdb holds only in-frame clones, not every one. The D gene and trimming were derived from the DNA, and the V and J assignments and clone size from that table. The sample records 140,000 to 150,000 clones, 85% being singletons. The TCR sequence derives from a human donor with acute or convalescent COVID-19. The donor label of this sample is uncertain. Sequencing was performed on peripheral blood.

The CDR3 region is CASSDDLAGMNTEAFF. CDR3 DNA sequence: TGTGCCAGCAGCGATGATCTTGCAGGAATGAACACTGAAGCTTTCTTT. This rearrangement joins TRBV5-5 to TRBJ1-1, with D uncertain. CDR1 is SGHKS, CDR2 YYEKEE, per germline (reference sequence). V gave up 4 bases and J gave up 0 bases, with 16 bases separating them. The CDR3 has 16 amino acids.